This TCR beta chain was captured by sequencing in a study of T cell repertoires in cytomegalovirus infection. Study background: From public TCR beta signatures came an indication of both CMV infection and matching HLA type. Findings and limits, study-wide: The response measured ex vivo was dominated by TCR beta clonotypes (HLA-C-restricted and CMV-specific). Public TCR beta family frequency separated CMV-and-HLA carriers, including in an independent cohort.

TCRdb reprocessed the reads via MiXCR and lists one record per CDR3 protein. The sample holds over 300,000 distinct CDR3 sequences, roughly a sixth seen once. There are 14 residues in the CDR3. Germline assignment: CDR1 LGHDT and CDR2 YNNKEL (reference sequence). Trimming took off 4 bases at V and 5 bases at J, with 12 bases between the two ends. To note about this clonotype: Its antigen remains unknown.

The chain combines TRBV3-1 with TRBJ2-1; D remains unclear. Sequencing used PBMCs. This TCR derives from a human donor in good health (CMV status not recorded). Some clones in this sample may be carry-over from other donors' samples. The CDR3 is CASSPFWPNNEQFF. The CDR3 DNA reads TGTGCCAGCAGCCCGTTCTGGCCAAACAATGAGCAGTTCTTC.